Here is one T cell receptor (beta chain) with its context. Its cognate antigen is unknown. Specified treatment: oral pan-JAK inhibitor, 5-10 mg twice daily. This record belongs to a study of CD8+ T cells in alopecia areata. Study results and limitations: In blood and scalp, many expanded lesional clones persisted during tofacitinib.

The CDR3 contains 14 residues. With 0 bases removed from V and 5 bases from J, the gap between germline ends came to 12 bases. Germline V gene sequence: CDR1 SGHNT, CDR2 YYREEE (reference sequence). Sequencing used cDNA as its template, made by extracting RNA and reverse transcribing it. Only in-frame clones appear in the TCRdb table, and some are missing; sequencing was by immunoSEQ multiplex PCR. The sample includes approximately 100,000 clones, 50% to 60% of them seen just once. The rearrangement joins TRBV5-4 to TRBJ2-7; no reliable D call. The TCR was taken from a human donor with alopecia areata. The input for sequencing was CD8+ T cells sorted from blood, taken at approximately week 60, from a patient treated with tofacitinib. The CDR3 DNA reads TGTGCCAGCAGCTTGGTTAGGGTTTGCGACGAGCAGTACTTC. Amino acid sequence: CASSLVRVCDEQYF. The full variable domain, rest sourced from reference TRBV5-4 and TRBJ2-7, is ETGVTQSPTHLIKTRGQQVTLRCSSQSGHNTVSWYQQALGQGPQFIFQYYREEENGRGNFPPRFSGLQFPNYSSELNVNALELDDSALYLCASSLVRVCDEQYFGPGTRLTVT.